A selection of T cell receptor beta chains follows, all from one sample in a study of cytomegalovirus exposure and HLA in healthy donors. Profiling relied on immunoSEQ multiplex PCR, and the TCRdb table lists in-frame clones only, not all of them. Of 150,000 or so clones in the sample, approximately 85% are singletons; the top ten hold almost 9.5%. The sample comprised PBMCs. Receptor source: a man younger than 30 in good health and CMV-seropositive. Both conserved end residues are part of each CDR3. The D gene is left open where the match is weak. Not all rows give a size; the values are once, few, many and, for expanded clones, a class.

clone_size d_call j_call v_call cdr3_nt cdr3_aa
once NA TRBJ1-1 TRBV19 TGTGCCAGTACTAAAGACCAGTTGAACACTGAAGCTTTCTTT CASTKDQLNTEAFF
NA TRBD1 TRBJ2-5 TRBV6-6 TGTGCCAGCAGTTACCTGGACAGGGGGCGTAGGGAGACCCAGTACTTC CASSYLDRGRRETQYF
NA TRBD1 TRBJ1-5 TRBV6-5 TGTGCCAGCAGTTACACGCAGGGGGATCAGCCCCAGCATTTT CASSYTQGDQPQHF
NA TRBD2 TRBJ2-3 TRBV4-1 TGCGCCAGCAGCCAAGATGGAGCTAGCGGGGGGGTAGATACGCAGTATTTT CASSQDGASGGVDTQYF
few NA TRBJ2-1 TRBV5-1 TGCGCCAGCAGCTTGGGGGCAGAGCAGTTCTTC CASSLGAEQFF
once TRBD2 TRBJ2-2 TRBV7-9 TGTGCCAGCGAAGAAAGCGGGGGAGAAGGGGAGCTGTTTTTT CASEESGGEGELFF
NA NA TRBJ1-5 TRBV7-9 TGTGCCAGCAGCTTGGGCTCCCGTAATCAGCCCCAGCATTTT CASSLGSRNQPQHF
once NA TRBJ2-2 TRBV11-3 TGTGCCAGCAGCTGGACAGCGAACACCGGGGAGCTGTTTTTT CASSWTANTGELFF
NA NA TRBJ1-6 TRBV9 TGTGCCAGCAGCGTAGCAAACTATAATTCACCCCTCCACTTT CASSVANYNSPLHF
NA NA TRBJ2-3 TRBV19 TGTGCCAGCCGCGTGTCACCAGGGGGGACAGATACGCAGTATTTT CASRVSPGGTDTQYF
NA NA TRBJ2-7 TRBV2 TGTGCCAGCAGTGTCCCAGAATACGAGCAGTACTTC CASSVPEYEQYF
once TRBD1 TRBJ1-2 TRBV5-6 TGTGCCAGCACGGGACAGGGGGAGGCCTATGGCTACACCTTC CASTGQGEAYGYTF
few NA TRBJ2-3 TRBV7-6 TGTGCCAGCAGCTCCTTCACAGATACGCAGTATTTT CASSSFTDTQYF
NA NA TRBJ2-5 TRBV30 TGTGCCCGGACGCCTAACGGGGAAGAGACCCAGTACTTC CARTPNGEETQYF
few NA TRBJ1-1 TRBV5-4 TGTGCCAGCAGCCTCGACAGTGGCACTGAAGCTTTCTTT CASSLDSGTEAFF
NA NA TRBJ2-5 TRBV5-1 TGCGCCAGCAGCTTCGATAGCGGATCGGGGACCCAGTACTTC CASSFDSGSGTQYF
NA TRBD1 TRBJ2-7 TRBV9 TGTGCCAGCAGCGAACAGGGGTACGACGAGCAGTACTTC CASSEQGYDEQYF